Listed below are T cell receptor beta chains from one sample, sequenced in a study of T cell responses to AZD1222 COVID-19 vaccine. The protocol was immunoSEQ multiplex PCR, while the TCRdb copy is restricted to in-frame clones and leaves out a portion. The sample lists some 110,000 clones, about 88% occurring once. The material was peripheral blood, obtained on day 0 of AZD1222 vaccination. Every receptor here comes from an adult in good health. CDR3s include the opening cysteine and the closing phenylalanine or tryptophan. Fields, in order: D gene, V gene, clone size, J gene, CDR3 DNA, CDR3 protein. A D gene is named only where the DNA matches it firmly. Clone sizes are given selectively: once, few, many, or a class where the clone is expanded.

d_gene: .
v_gene: TRBV7-2
abundance: .
j_gene: TRBJ1-2
CDR3nt: TGTGCCAGCAGCCCCTACCTGGGAAATGGCTACACCTTC
CDR3aa: CASSPYLGNGYTF

d_gene: TRBD2
v_gene: TRBV9
abundance: .
j_gene: TRBJ2-1
CDR3nt: TGTGCCAGCAGCGTTCGTTTGGGAGCGGGGAATGAGCAGTTCTTC
CDR3aa: CASSVRLGAGNEQFF

d_gene: TRBD1
v_gene: TRBV29-1
abundance: once
j_gene: TRBJ1-2
CDR3nt: TGCAGCGTGGGGGGACAGAACTATGGCTACACCTTC
CDR3aa: CSVGGQNYGYTF

d_gene: .
v_gene: TRBV5-1
abundance: .
j_gene: TRBJ2-2
CDR3nt: TGCGCCAGCAGAATAGGATCGACCCCAAACACCGGGGAGCTGTTTTTT
CDR3aa: CASRIGSTPNTGELFF

d_gene: TRBD2
v_gene: TRBV28
abundance: few
j_gene: TRBJ2-7
CDR3nt: TGTGCCAGCAGTCCGGGGACTAGCGGGAGACGCGAGCAGTACTTC
CDR3aa: CASSPGTSGRREQYF

d_gene: .
v_gene: TRBV4-1
abundance: .
j_gene: TRBJ2-2
CDR3nt: TGCGCCAGCAGCCAATCCGGGTGGGCCGGGGAGCTGTTTTTT
CDR3aa: CASSQSGWAGELFF

d_gene: .
v_gene: TRBV6-4
abundance: .
j_gene: TRBJ1-4
CDR3nt: TGTGCCCGGTACTCCGAACTTGGGGAAAAACTGTTTTTT
CDR3aa: CARYSELGEKLFF

d_gene: .
v_gene: TRBV3-1/TRBV3-2
abundance: .
j_gene: TRBJ2-3
CDR3nt: TGTGCCAGCAGCCAAGGGCAGACCACAGATACGCAGTATTTT
CDR3aa: CASSQGQTTDTQYF

d_gene: .
v_gene: TRBV27
abundance: .
j_gene: TRBJ1-1
CDR3nt: TGTGCCAGCAGTTTATCCACAAACATGAACACTGAAGCTTTCTTT
CDR3aa: CASSLSTNMNTEAFF

d_gene: .
v_gene: TRBV21-1
abundance: .
j_gene: TRBJ2-7
CDR3nt: TGTGCCAGCAGCAAAAAGGGGTCCGGGACTAGAGATCACGAGCAGTACTTC
CDR3aa: CASSKKGSGTRDHEQYF

d_gene: .
v_gene: TRBV7-9
abundance: .
j_gene: TRBJ1-2
CDR3nt: TGTGCCAGCAGCTTCGGACGGGACCACTATGGCTACACCTTC
CDR3aa: CASSFGRDHYGYTF

d_gene: TRBD2
v_gene: TRBV4-2
abundance: .
j_gene: TRBJ2-6
CDR3nt: TGTGCCAGCAGCCAAGATCAGACTAGCGGGTACTCTGGGGCCAACGTCCTGACTTTC
CDR3aa: CASSQDQTSGYSGANVLTF

d_gene: .
v_gene: TRBV23-1
abundance: .
j_gene: TRBJ2-6
CDR3nt: TGCGCCAGCAGTCCCCCCTCCACGGCCTCTGGGGCCAACGTCCTGACTTTC
CDR3aa: CASSPPSTASGANVLTF

d_gene: .
v_gene: TRBV27
abundance: .
j_gene: TRBJ1-5
CDR3nt: TGTGCCAGCACCAACCTCGGTGGGGCACAGCCCCAGCATTTT
CDR3aa: CASTNLGGAQPQHF

d_gene: TRBD1
v_gene: TRBV4-2
abundance: .
j_gene: TRBJ1-2
CDR3nt: TGTGCCAGCAGCCAGTACACAGGGGGCTCTGGCTACACCTTC
CDR3aa: CASSQYTGGSGYTF

d_gene: .
v_gene: TRBV1
abundance: .
j_gene: TRBJ2-1
CDR3nt: TGCACCAGCCGAACTAGCGGGGGGCCCAATGAGCAGTTCTTC
CDR3aa: CTSRTSGGPNEQFF

d_gene: TRBD1
v_gene: TRBV11-3
abundance: .
j_gene: TRBJ2-1
CDR3nt: TGTGCCAGCAGCTTAGTAGCGGGACAGGGGAATAATGAGCAGTTCTTC
CDR3aa: CASSLVAGQGNNEQFF

d_gene: TRBD1
v_gene: TRBV11-1
abundance: .
j_gene: TRBJ1-1
CDR3nt: TGTGCCAGCAGCCGGGACAGGGGGAACACTGAAGCTTTCTTT
CDR3aa: CASSRDRGNTEAFF

d_gene: TRBD2
v_gene: TRBV7-3
abundance: .
j_gene: TRBJ2-1
CDR3nt: TGTGCCAGCGCTACCGCGGGCGGGAGGGGGTGGAATGAGCAGTTCTTC
CDR3aa: CASATAGGRGWNEQFF

d_gene: .
v_gene: TRBV2
abundance: few
j_gene: TRBJ2-3
CDR3nt: TGTGCCAGCAGCCCCCCAGATACGCAGTATTTT
CDR3aa: CASSPPDTQYF

d_gene: .
v_gene: TRBV5-1
abundance: .
j_gene: TRBJ2-6
CDR3nt: TGCGCCAGCAGCTTTCAGGGTCCCGGGGCCAACGTCCTGACTTTC
CDR3aa: CASSFQGPGANVLTF

d_gene: .
v_gene: TRBV25-1
abundance: .
j_gene: TRBJ1-1
CDR3nt: TGTGCCAGCAGTGGTCTTCAGGGTTACACTGAAGCTTTCTTT
CDR3aa: CASSGLQGYTEAFF

d_gene: .
v_gene: TRBV27
abundance: .
j_gene: TRBJ2-7
CDR3nt: TGTGCCAGCAGTTTGCTAGGACCCTACTACGAGCAGTACTTC
CDR3aa: CASSLLGPYYEQYF

d_gene: .
v_gene: TRBV4-3
abundance: .
j_gene: TRBJ2-1
CDR3nt: TGCGCCAGCAGCCAAGTCACTACAAACAATGAGCAGTTCTTC
CDR3aa: CASSQVTTNNEQFF

d_gene: .
v_gene: TRBV7-2
abundance: .
j_gene: TRBJ2-7
CDR3nt: TGTGCCAGCAGCTCATCCGGGAAGTACGAGCAGTACTTC
CDR3aa: CASSSSGKYEQYF

d_gene: .
v_gene: TRBV5-1
abundance: .
j_gene: TRBJ2-7
CDR3nt: TGCGCCAGCAGCGATCGACAGGAGTTCGACGAGCAGTACTTC
CDR3aa: CASSDRQEFDEQYF

d_gene: .
v_gene: TRBV7-9
abundance: .
j_gene: TRBJ2-2
CDR3nt: TGTGCCAGCAGCTCCAAGGTGGCAGACGACGGGGAGCTGTTTTTT
CDR3aa: CASSSKVADDGELFF

d_gene: .
v_gene: TRBV6-1
abundance: .
j_gene: TRBJ1-5
CDR3nt: TGTGCCAGCAGTGAGCCAGTTCAGGGAAGCAATCAGCCCCAGCATTTT
CDR3aa: CASSEPVQGSNQPQHF

d_gene: .
v_gene: TRBV30
abundance: .
j_gene: TRBJ1-2
CDR3nt: TGTGCCTGGAGTTCGGACAGAGGAGGCTACACCTTC
CDR3aa: CAWSSDRGGYTF